A selection of T cell receptor beta chains follows, all from one sample in a study of blood T cell repertoires in COVID-19. Sequencing was performed with immunoSEQ multiplex PCR; in TCRdb, only in-frame clones are kept and a portion is missing. Among some 21,000 clones listed, roughly 73% were seen once. What was sequenced was peripheral blood. The origin of the receptors is a human donor in a cohort sampled during active or convalescent COVID-19. The CDR3 runs from the conserved cysteine through the conserved F or W. Each record gives: clone size, J gene, V gene, D gene, CDR3 protein. The D gene is left open where the match is weak. Expanded clones get a size class; other rows say once, few or many, or leave the size out.

many | TRBJ1-5 | TRBV18 | . | CASSSAVGALNQPQHF
. | TRBJ2-3 | TRBV5-1 | TRBD2 | CASSGKGLAGAGTDTQYF
few | TRBJ2-5 | TRBV19 | TRBD2 | CASSPRTGGVPETQYF
. | TRBJ2-7 | TRBV5-4 | . | CASSKRQARFAEQYF
. | TRBJ2-3 | TRBV5-4 | . | CASSRGQFVVQYF
. | TRBJ2-4 | TRBV3-1/TRBV3-2 | . | CASSQRVKNIQYF
. | TRBJ1-5 | TRBV24-1 | . | CATRRQDSWSQPQHF
few | TRBJ1-5 | TRBV6-5 | TRBD1 | CASRDRVLANQPQHF
few | TRBJ2-3 | TRBV15 | TRBD2 | CATSRDWAGGLTDTQYF
few | TRBJ1-2 | TRBV4-1 | . | CASSQTRDTYGYTF
. | TRBJ2-1 | TRBV5-1 | TRBD1 | CASSKTGVNYNEQFF
. | TRBJ2-3 | TRBV6-5 | . | CATRVGGASTDTQYF
few | TRBJ2-7 | TRBV18 | TRBD1 | CASSPATGGYEQYF
. | TRBJ2-7 | TRBV10-1 | TRBD2 | CASSPAGREGEQYF
. | TRBJ1-1 | TRBV4-1 | TRBD1 | CASSQTRQGATEAFF
. | TRBJ1-2 | TRBV7-8 | . | CASGGVLSYGYTF
. | TRBJ2-3 | TRBV30 | TRBD2 | CAWEAGGGDTQYF
few | TRBJ1-2 | TRBV19 | . | CASSMYSQNYGYTF
. | TRBJ1-2 | TRBV7-2 | TRBD1 | CASSHSGRGYGYTF
. | TRBJ1-2 | TRBV14 | TRBD1 | CASSQLDRTNYGYTF
. | TRBJ2-4 | TRBV7-9 | . | CASSLAGGGPKNIQYF
. | TRBJ2-1 | TRBV28 | TRBD1 | CASSSGQGAYNEQFF
. | TRBJ2-5 | TRBV7-6 | . | CASSLVGRVGLGQETQYF
. | TRBJ1-2 | TRBV15 | . | CATSSLIYGYTF
. | TRBJ2-5 | TRBV5-1 | TRBD2 | CASSPARSGGYQETQYF
. | TRBJ1-2 | TRBV18 | . | CASSPGGNYGYTF
few | TRBJ1-2 | TRBV5-1 | TRBD1 | CASSTGTEGYTF
. | TRBJ2-1 | TRBV18 | . | CASSPTMGGGNYNEQFF
. | TRBJ1-2 | TRBV29-1 | TRBD1 | CSVDGQVRSYGYTF
. | TRBJ1-5 | TRBV10-2 | . | CASSSQGIDQPQHF
. | TRBJ2-5 | TRBV4-2 | . | CASSQDPGETQYF
. | TRBJ1-2 | TRBV7-2 | . | CASSLWEAGYTF
. | TRBJ2-3 | TRBV29-1 | TRBD2 | CSVETRGGTQGRDTQYF
few | TRBJ2-2 | TRBV30 | . | CAFFMSGELFF
. | TRBJ2-3 | TRBV6-5 | . | CASSYTSRDTQYF
. | TRBJ2-5 | TRBV5-4 | TRBD2 | CASSLKGLAGSRETQYF
few | TRBJ1-5 | TRBV6-6 | . | CASSYFGGLNQPQHF
. | TRBJ2-2 | TRBV19 | TRBD1 | CASTSGDRYTGELFF
. | TRBJ2-7 | TRBV11-2 | TRBD1 | CASSVTGGEQYF
many | TRBJ1-2 | TRBV6-1 | . | CASSDFIREGRLYGYTF
once | TRBJ1-5 | TRBV6-6 | . | CASSPGAGYQSQHF
few | TRBJ1-2 | TRBV6-2/TRBV6-3 | TRBD1 | CASSYQTGYGYTF
. | TRBJ2-2 | TRBV5-1 | TRBD2 | CASSPTPSGGPNTVAGELFF
. | TRBJ1-5 | TRBV7-2 | . | CASSLGRSQPQHF
. | TRBJ1-2 | TRBV5-6 | . | CASSTWTTYGYTF
. | TRBJ2-7 | TRBV7-2 | TRBD1 | CASSSGTGFSEQYF
. | TRBJ2-5 | TRBV5-1 | . | CASSLGLAGRQETQYF
. | TRBJ1-2 | TRBV28 | . | CASTSGGSNYGYTF
. | TRBJ1-2 | TRBV18 | . | CASSPHRWDYGYTF
. | TRBJ2-2 | TRBV7-6 | TRBD2 | CASSLFAGGTGELFF
many | TRBJ2-1 | TRBV30 | TRBD2 | CAWRRLAGGSSYNEQFF
once | TRBJ1-3 | TRBV9 | . | CASSVDWLASGNTIYF
few | TRBJ1-3 | TRBV6-5 | . | CASRSQGGNTIYF
few | TRBJ1-2 | TRBV6-6 | . | CASVNRPNYGYTF
. | TRBJ2-4 | TRBV28 | . | CASSLRGRAGTKNIQYF
. | TRBJ1-1 | TRBV7-8 | . | CASSLARFGEAFF